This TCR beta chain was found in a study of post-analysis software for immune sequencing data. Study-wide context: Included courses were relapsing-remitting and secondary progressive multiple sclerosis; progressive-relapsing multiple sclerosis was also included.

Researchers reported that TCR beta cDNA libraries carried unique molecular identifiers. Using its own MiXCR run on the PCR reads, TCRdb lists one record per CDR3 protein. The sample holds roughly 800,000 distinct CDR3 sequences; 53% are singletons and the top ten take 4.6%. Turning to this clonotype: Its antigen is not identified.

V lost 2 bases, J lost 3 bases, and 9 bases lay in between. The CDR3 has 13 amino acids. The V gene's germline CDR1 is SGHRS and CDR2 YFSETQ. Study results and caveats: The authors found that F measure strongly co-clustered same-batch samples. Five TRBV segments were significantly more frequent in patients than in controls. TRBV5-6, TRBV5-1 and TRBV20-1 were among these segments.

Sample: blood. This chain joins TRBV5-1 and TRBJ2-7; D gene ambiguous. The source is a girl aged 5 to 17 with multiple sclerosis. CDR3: CASSFSPVYEQYF. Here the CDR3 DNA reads TGCGCCAGCAGCTTTTCCCCCGTCTACGAGCAGTACTTC. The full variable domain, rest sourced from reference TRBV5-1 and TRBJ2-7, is KAGVTQTPRYLIKTRGQQVTLSCSPISGHRSVSWYQQTPGQGLQFLFEYFSETQRNKGNFPGRFSGRQFSNSRSEMNVSTLELGDSALYLCASSFSPVYEQYFGPGTRLTVT.